This TCR beta chain was documented in a study of T cell repertoires in cytomegalovirus infection (dated by TCRdb to between 2019 and 2020). In the study overall: Alongside well-studied HLA-B-restricted epitopes, the peptide stimulations were aimed at recently identified HLA-C-restricted CMV epitopes, whose presentation resists viral immunomodulation. The HLA type of each donor mattered for the analysis, because public TCR beta signatures pointed to carriage of CMV infection along with the matching HLA type.

Sequencing used an Illumina HiSeq 1500. TCRdb reanalyzed the raw reads on its own, using fastp at Q25 for trimming and MiXCR for clone calling, and kept in-frame beta chains. One record per CDR3 amino acid sequence lists the most common genes and DNA. This sample has approximately 300,000 distinct CDR3 sequences in its table, and 25% to 35% of those were observed once. The top ten clones comprise 15% to 20% of the sample. The treatment or condition label of this sample denotes: in vitro stimulation with specific CMV peptide epitopes to enrich CMV-specific T cells. About this clonotype itself: Its antigen target is currently unknown. No base quality information exists; no much larger clone differs at one position.

Reading from cysteine to phenylalanine, the CDR3 counts 16 amino acids. The sequence is cut down to CDR3 DNA, 48 bases in frame from base 1. V trim: 1 base; J trim: 2 bases; unmatched bases: 3. The germline V gene supplies CDR1 SGHVS and CDR2 FQNEAQ. Study-wide conclusions, independent of this receptor: In both this cohort and an independent roughly 350-donor cohort, the cumulative frequency of public TCR beta family members distinguished carriers of CMV infection plus the relevant HLA type. The ex vivo response was dominated by HLA-C-restricted CMV-specific TCR beta clonotypes, which also provided the single most frequent clonotype in two of eight donors.

Sequences were derived from cultured PBMCs, sampled from culture after CMV antigen stimulation. The receptor comes from a human donor in good health (CMV status not recorded). Some clones in this sample may be carry-over from other donors' samples. This chain is built from TRBV7-8 and TRBJ2-7, with 12 bases in between that match TRBD2. The CDR3: CASSLGGLAGAYEQYF. The sequenced DNA: TGTGCCAGCAGCTTAGGGGGACTAGCGGGCGCCTACGAGCAGTACTTC.